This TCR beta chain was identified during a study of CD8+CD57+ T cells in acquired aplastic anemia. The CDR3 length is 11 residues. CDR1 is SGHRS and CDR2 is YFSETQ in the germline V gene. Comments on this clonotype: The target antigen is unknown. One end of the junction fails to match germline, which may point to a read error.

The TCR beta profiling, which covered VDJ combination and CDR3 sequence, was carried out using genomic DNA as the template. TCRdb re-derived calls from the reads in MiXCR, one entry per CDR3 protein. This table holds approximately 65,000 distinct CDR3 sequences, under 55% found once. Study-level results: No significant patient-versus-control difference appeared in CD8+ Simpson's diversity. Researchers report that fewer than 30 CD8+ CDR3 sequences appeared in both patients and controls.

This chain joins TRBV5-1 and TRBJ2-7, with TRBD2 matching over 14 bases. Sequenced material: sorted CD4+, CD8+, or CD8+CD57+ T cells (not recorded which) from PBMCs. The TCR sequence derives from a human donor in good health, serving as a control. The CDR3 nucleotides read TGCGCCAGCAGCCCAAGACTAGCGGGAGGGTTC. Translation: CASSPRLAGGF.